The rows below give T cell receptor beta chains drawn from one sample of a study of PD-L1 blockade in urothelial cancer. Produced via immunoSEQ multiplex PCR; TCRdb's table is partial and in-frame only. This sample has 41,000 or so clones, with about four fifths found just once. Sequenced here: PBMCs, sampled around atezolizumab (anti-PD-L1) treatment. All receptors derive from a man between 60 and 75 years old with urothelial cancer. CDR3s include the opening cysteine and the closing phenylalanine or tryptophan. Fields, in order: V gene, D gene, J gene, CDR3 length, clone size, CDR3 DNA, CDR3 protein. D genes are given only for firm matches. Rows give clone size only sometimes, using once, few, many, or a class for an expanded clone.

v_gene: TRBV29-1; d_gene: NA; j_gene: TRBJ2-5; len: 12; abundance: NA; CDR3nt: TGCAGCGTTGGTGGTAGATCGGAGACCCAGTACTTC; CDR3aa: CSVGGRSETQYF
v_gene: TRBV7-3; d_gene: NA; j_gene: TRBJ2-3; len: 14; abundance: NA; CDR3nt: TGTGCCAGCAGCCGGACAGTCCGCACAGATACGCAGTATTTT; CDR3aa: CASSRTVRTDTQYF
v_gene: TRBV6-6; d_gene: NA; j_gene: TRBJ1-5; len: 11; abundance: NA; CDR3nt: TGTGCCAGCAGTTCGAATCAGCCCCAGCATTTT; CDR3aa: CASSSNQPQHF
v_gene: TRBV7-8; d_gene: NA; j_gene: TRBJ2-2; len: 16; abundance: NA; CDR3nt: TGTGCCAGCAGCTTAGTGGGGGGTAGGAACACCGGGGAGCTGTTTTTT; CDR3aa: CASSLVGGRNTGELFF
v_gene: TRBV4-2; d_gene: TRBD1; j_gene: TRBJ1-6; len: 16; abundance: NA; CDR3nt: TGTGCCAGCAGCCAAGAACGGCAGGGGGCGAATTCACCCCTCCACTTT; CDR3aa: CASSQERQGANSPLHF
v_gene: TRBV5-1; d_gene: TRBD1; j_gene: TRBJ1-1; len: 15; abundance: NA; CDR3nt: TGCGCCAGCAGCTGGGGACAGGGGCTGAACACTGAAGCTTTCTTT; CDR3aa: CASSWGQGLNTEAFF
v_gene: TRBV19; d_gene: NA; j_gene: TRBJ1-2; len: 12; abundance: once; CDR3nt: TGTGTCGCTAAAGGGAGAGACGGGGGCTACACCTTC; CDR3aa: CVAKGRDGGYTF
v_gene: TRBV7-8; d_gene: NA; j_gene: TRBJ1-5; len: 16; abundance: NA; CDR3nt: TGTGCCAGCAGCTTAGGGCGGGGGATAAGCAATCAGCCCCAGCATTTT; CDR3aa: CASSLGRGISNQPQHF
v_gene: TRBV28; d_gene: TRBD1; j_gene: TRBJ2-7; len: 12; abundance: NA; CDR3nt: TGTGCCAGCAGCCTAAGACAGGGTTCTTTAGATTTC; CDR3aa: CASSLRQGSLDF
v_gene: TRBV11-2; d_gene: NA; j_gene: TRBJ1-1; len: 14; abundance: few; CDR3nt: TGTGCCAGCAGCCGTCCGGGAGGGGCAGGGCAAGCTTTCTTT; CDR3aa: CASSRPGGAGQAFF
v_gene: TRBV9; d_gene: TRBD2; j_gene: TRBJ2-1; len: 18; abundance: NA; CDR3nt: TGTGCCAGCAGCGGCCCCGGACTAGCGGGGGGCACGAACAATGAGCAGTTCTTC; CDR3aa: CASSGPGLAGGTNNEQFF
v_gene: TRBV9; d_gene: NA; j_gene: TRBJ1-2; len: 14; abundance: NA; CDR3nt: TGTGCCAGCAGCCCCTCCACGGGAGCAGAGGGCTACACCTTC; CDR3aa: CASSPSTGAEGYTF
v_gene: TRBV6-1; d_gene: TRBD2; j_gene: TRBJ2-7; len: 14; abundance: few; CDR3nt: TGTGCCAGCAGTGCTAGCGGGGGATCCTACGAGCAGTACTTC; CDR3aa: CASSASGGSYEQYF
v_gene: TRBV2; d_gene: NA; j_gene: TRBJ1-5; len: 14; abundance: NA; CDR3nt: TGTGCCAGCAAGGGCAGGGTTAGCAATCAGCCCCAGCATTTT; CDR3aa: CASKGRVSNQPQHF
v_gene: TRBV5-4; d_gene: TRBD2; j_gene: TRBJ2-1; len: 15; abundance: once; CDR3nt: TGTGCCAGCACCGCTTTGGGGGGGGGCTACAATGAGCAGTTCTTC; CDR3aa: CASTALGGGYNEQFF
v_gene: TRBV4-2; d_gene: NA; j_gene: TRBJ1-2; len: 13; abundance: once; CDR3nt: TGTGCCAGCAGCCAAGTCAGGGACTATGGCTACACCTTC; CDR3aa: CASSQVRDYGYTF
v_gene: TRBV19; d_gene: TRBD1; j_gene: TRBJ2-7; len: 15; abundance: NA; CDR3nt: TGTGCCAGTAGGGAAACCGGGACAGGGCCCTACGAGCAGTACTTC; CDR3aa: CASRETGTGPYEQYF
v_gene: TRBV6-1; d_gene: NA; j_gene: TRBJ1-3; len: 15; abundance: NA; CDR3nt: TGTGCCAGCAACTTCAGGGCCGACTCTGGAAACACCATATATTTT; CDR3aa: CASNFRADSGNTIYF
v_gene: TRBV4-2; d_gene: TRBD2; j_gene: TRBJ2-3; len: 18; abundance: NA; CDR3nt: TGTGCCAGCAGCCAAGATCGAGGAGCGGGGGACAGCACAGATACGCAGTATTTT; CDR3aa: CASSQDRGAGDSTDTQYF
v_gene: TRBV6-5; d_gene: TRBD1; j_gene: TRBJ1-2; len: 15; abundance: NA; CDR3nt: TGTGCCAGCAGTCCTGGACAGGGGTACCCCTATGGCTACACCTTC; CDR3aa: CASSPGQGYPYGYTF
v_gene: TRBV19; d_gene: NA; j_gene: TRBJ1-1; len: 14; abundance: NA; CDR3nt: TGTGCCAGTAGTACAGGGTTTTTGAACACTGAAGCTTTCTTT; CDR3aa: CASSTGFLNTEAFF
v_gene: TRBV6-1; d_gene: NA; j_gene: TRBJ1-1; len: 15; abundance: NA; CDR3nt: TGTGCCAGCAGTCAAATAGGCATCCCGGCGGCTGAAGCTTTCTTT; CDR3aa: CASSQIGIPAAEAFF
v_gene: TRBV6-1; d_gene: TRBD1; j_gene: TRBJ2-5; len: 15; abundance: NA; CDR3nt: TGTGCCAGCAGTAGGGGGACAGACAAAGAAGAGACCCAGTACTTC; CDR3aa: CASSRGTDKEETQYF
v_gene: TRBV28; d_gene: TRBD2; j_gene: TRBJ2-3; len: 16; abundance: NA; CDR3nt: TGTGCCAGCAGTTTACTGACTAGCGGTTACACAGATACGCAGTATTTT; CDR3aa: CASSLLTSGYTDTQYF
v_gene: TRBV4-1; d_gene: NA; j_gene: TRBJ1-4; len: 15; abundance: NA; CDR3nt: TGCGCCAGCACCGGCGTGGGGCGAACTAATGAAAAACTGTTTTTT; CDR3aa: CASTGVGRTNEKLFF
v_gene: TRBV7-9; d_gene: NA; j_gene: TRBJ2-2; len: 14; abundance: NA; CDR3nt: TGTGCCAGCAGCTTGGGCAGGGACACCGGGGAGCTGTTTTTT; CDR3aa: CASSLGRDTGELFF
v_gene: TRBV5-1; d_gene: TRBD1; j_gene: TRBJ1-6; len: 14; abundance: once; CDR3nt: TGCGCCAGCAGCTTCGACAGGGATAATTCACCCCTCCACTTT; CDR3aa: CASSFDRDNSPLHF
v_gene: TRBV7-9; d_gene: TRBD2; j_gene: TRBJ2-5; len: 15; abundance: NA; CDR3nt: TGTGCCGTAAAGATAGCGGGGGGTGATCAAGAGACCCAGTACTTC; CDR3aa: CAVKIAGGDQETQYF
v_gene: TRBV5-1; d_gene: TRBD2; j_gene: TRBJ2-7; len: 18; abundance: NA; CDR3nt: TGCGCCAGCAGCACGGAGGTTAGCGGGGCAATACAAACCTACGAGCAGTACTTC; CDR3aa: CASSTEVSGAIQTYEQYF
v_gene: TRBV10-3; d_gene: NA; j_gene: TRBJ2-7; len: 21; abundance: NA; CDR3nt: TGTGCCATCAGTGCCGTTTCTATGCGGACTGAACCTCTACGACCCCTACGAGAGCAGTACTTC; CDR3aa: CAISAVSMRTEPLRPLREQYF
v_gene: TRBV19; d_gene: TRBD1; j_gene: TRBJ2-5; len: 13; abundance: NA; CDR3nt: TGTGCCAGTAAGGGACAGGGTGTAGAGACCCAGTACTTC; CDR3aa: CASKGQGVETQYF
v_gene: TRBV6-1; d_gene: NA; j_gene: TRBJ2-7; len: 12; abundance: many; CDR3nt: TGTGCCAGCAGTGACAGGGATTACGAGCAGTACTTC; CDR3aa: CASSDRDYEQYF
v_gene: TRBV5-1; d_gene: NA; j_gene: TRBJ2-7; len: 14; abundance: NA; CDR3nt: TGCGCCAGCAGCTTGGTTCCAGGGTCTAACGAGCAGTACTTC; CDR3aa: CASSLVPGSNEQYF
v_gene: TRBV6-4; d_gene: NA; j_gene: TRBJ1-5; len: 16; abundance: NA; CDR3nt: TGTGCCAGCAGTGACTCGGGTATCGGGGAAAATCAGCCCCAGCATTTT; CDR3aa: CASSDSGIGENQPQHF
v_gene: TRBV7-6; d_gene: NA; j_gene: TRBJ2-1; len: 13; abundance: NA; CDR3nt: TGTGCCAGCAGCTTAGTATGGGGGGATGAGCAGTTCTTC; CDR3aa: CASSLVWGDEQFF
v_gene: TRBV7-9; d_gene: TRBD1; j_gene: TRBJ1-1; len: 14; abundance: NA; CDR3nt: TGTGCCAGCAGCCGGGGACAGGAGAACACTGAAGCTTTCTTT; CDR3aa: CASSRGQENTEAFF
v_gene: TRBV6-1; d_gene: NA; j_gene: TRBJ1-2; len: 11; abundance: NA; CDR3nt: TGTGCCACCTTTACGGGAACCGGCTACACCTTC; CDR3aa: CATFTGTGYTF
v_gene: TRBV9; d_gene: TRBD1; j_gene: TRBJ2-2; len: 14; abundance: NA; CDR3nt: TGTGCCAGCAGCCGAAGACAGGGTGCCGGGGAGCTGTTTTTT; CDR3aa: CASSRRQGAGELFF
v_gene: TRBV7-2; d_gene: TRBD2; j_gene: TRBJ2-7; len: 14; abundance: NA; CDR3nt: TGTGCCAGCAGCTTGAGCGGGGGAACCTACGAGCAGTACTTC; CDR3aa: CASSLSGGTYEQYF
v_gene: TRBV7-8; d_gene: TRBD2; j_gene: TRBJ2-2; len: 16; abundance: NA; CDR3nt: TGTGCCAGCAGCTTAGGTAGCGGGGGGAACACCGGGGAGCTGTTTTTT; CDR3aa: CASSLGSGGNTGELFF
v_gene: TRBV7-2; d_gene: NA; j_gene: TRBJ1-2; len: 13; abundance: NA; CDR3nt: TGTGCCAGCAGCTTAGCGGAGGGCTATGGCTACACCTTC; CDR3aa: CASSLAEGYGYTF
v_gene: TRBV6-6; d_gene: TRBD2; j_gene: TRBJ2-3; len: 15; abundance: NA; CDR3nt: TGTGCCAGCAGGACTAGCGGGGGGCCGGGAGATACGCAGTATTTT; CDR3aa: CASRTSGGPGDTQYF
v_gene: TRBV4-2; d_gene: TRBD2; j_gene: TRBJ2-1; len: 17; abundance: NA; CDR3nt: TGTGCCAGCAGCGAGAGCGGCCGAGCGGGGGGGATGAATGAGCAGTTCTTC; CDR3aa: CASSESGRAGGMNEQFF
v_gene: TRBV2; d_gene: TRBD2; j_gene: TRBJ2-5; len: 15; abundance: NA; CDR3nt: TGTGCCAGCAGGCCGGGACTAGCGGTTCAAGAGACCCAGTACTTC; CDR3aa: CASRPGLAVQETQYF
v_gene: TRBV10-3; d_gene: NA; j_gene: TRBJ1-3; len: 13; abundance: NA; CDR3nt: TGTGCCATCAGCACAGGGTCTGGAAACACCATATATTTT; CDR3aa: CAISTGSGNTIYF
v_gene: TRBV27; d_gene: TRBD1; j_gene: TRBJ2-4; len: 11; abundance: few; CDR3nt: TGTGCCAGCAGTTTAGGACAGGGAACGTACTTC; CDR3aa: CASSLGQGTYF
v_gene: TRBV7-9; d_gene: NA; j_gene: TRBJ2-7; len: 12; abundance: NA; CDR3nt: TGTGCCAGCAGCTGGAGGGACGGCGAGCAGTACTTC; CDR3aa: CASSWRDGEQYF
v_gene: TRBV19; d_gene: NA; j_gene: TRBJ2-1; len: 13; abundance: NA; CDR3nt: TGTGCCAGTAGTATAAGGGGCTACAATGAGCAGTTCTTC; CDR3aa: CASSIRGYNEQFF
v_gene: TRBV7-9; d_gene: NA; j_gene: TRBJ2-1; len: 11; abundance: NA; CDR3nt: TGTGCCAGCAGCCCATACAATGAGCAGTTCTTC; CDR3aa: CASSPYNEQFF
v_gene: TRBV18; d_gene: NA; j_gene: TRBJ1-2; len: 14; abundance: NA; CDR3nt: TGTGCCAGCTCACCACCGGAAGGGGCCTATGGCTACACCTTC; CDR3aa: CASSPPEGAYGYTF
v_gene: TRBV5-6; d_gene: NA; j_gene: TRBJ1-1; len: 14; abundance: NA; CDR3nt: TGTGCCAGCAGCTTGGGGGGCTGGGACACTGAAGCTTTCTTT; CDR3aa: CASSLGGWDTEAFF
v_gene: TRBV7-3; d_gene: NA; j_gene: TRBJ2-3; len: 14; abundance: NA; CDR3nt: TGTGCCAGCAGCCCACAGGGACCCACAGATACGCAGTATTTT; CDR3aa: CASSPQGPTDTQYF
v_gene: TRBV5-1; d_gene: TRBD1; j_gene: TRBJ2-3; len: 16; abundance: NA; CDR3nt: TGCGCCAGCAGCTCTACATGGACAGGGAACACAGATACGCAGTATTTT; CDR3aa: CASSSTWTGNTDTQYF
v_gene: TRBV5-6; d_gene: TRBD1; j_gene: TRBJ1-6; len: 17; abundance: NA; CDR3nt: TGTGCCAGCAGCCGCAAATTGACAGGGGCCAATAATTCACCCCTCCACTTT; CDR3aa: CASSRKLTGANNSPLHF
v_gene: TRBV9; d_gene: TRBD1; j_gene: TRBJ2-5; len: 15; abundance: NA; CDR3nt: TGTGCCAGCAGCGTAGGAGACAGGGACAGGGAGACCCAGTACTTC; CDR3aa: CASSVGDRDRETQYF
v_gene: TRBV5-5; d_gene: TRBD1; j_gene: TRBJ1-2; len: 13; abundance: NA; CDR3nt: TGTGCCAGCAGCCGGGGACAGAGCTATGGCTACACCTTC; CDR3aa: CASSRGQSYGYTF
v_gene: TRBV5-4; d_gene: NA; j_gene: TRBJ1-6; len: 14; abundance: NA; CDR3nt: TGTGCCAGCAGCTTGGCCGGAGCAGAATCACCCCTCCACTTT; CDR3aa: CASSLAGAESPLHF